What follows are 19 T cell receptor beta chains derived from one specimen sequenced in a study of shared clonotypes between healthy human individuals (dated by TCRdb to 2019 to 2021). The library relied on the immunoSEQ multiplex PCR assay. TCRdb took this table from immuneACCESS and kept in-frame rearrangements with V and J called. Such tables lack part of the clones; where checked against another copy, unresolved V genes explain under half of the gap, and the rest is unexplained. Counted in this sample were more than 550,000 clones; 90% to 95% of them appeared once. Clones ranked in the top ten supply 24% of the sample. CD8 naive samples consisted of CD45RO-negative cells that were positively selected for CCR7, yielding a CD45RA+CCR7+ population without TemRA cells. Sequenced material: naive CD8+ T cells sorted from blood. This specimen's cell subset or site label, per the study, means: CD45RA+CCR7+. All receptors come from a man aged 30 to 45 in good health.

V usage is TRBV27 and J usage is TRBJ1-1; unclear D gene. Germline CDR1 reads MNHEY; CDR2 reads SMNVEV (reference sequence). V was shortened by 7 bases and J by 1 base, with 16 bases between the two germline ends. There are 15 residues in the CDR3. This chain's CDR3 is CASTQRMGRNTEAFF. CDR3 in DNA: TGTGCCAGCACCCAAAGGATGGGGAGGAACACTGAAGCTTTCTTT.

This chain connects TRBV9 to TRBJ2-2; 8 nucleotides agree with TRBD1. Germline lookup yields CDR1 SGDLS and CDR2 YYNGEE. V lost 3 bases to trimming and J lost 5 bases; unmatched junction nucleotides: 12. This CDR3 comprises 17 residues. The CDR3 DNA follows: TGTGCCAGCAGCGCCACCGGGACAGGAGTCCTAACCGGGGAGCTGTTTTTT. Translating it yields CASSATGTGVLTGELFF.

The gene calls are TRBV13 and TRBJ2-1; 10 bases align to TRBD2. V lost 3 bases and J lost 3; bases outside the gene matches: 8. Germline CDR1 and CDR2: PRHDT and FYEKMQ (reference sequence). The CDR3 has 17 residues. DNA for the CDR3: TGTGCCAGCAGCTTCGCCCTGGCTAGCGGGAGCTACAATGAGCAGTTCTTC. Encoded protein: CASSFALASGSYNEQFF.

V is TRBV6-5 and J is TRBJ1-4; 7 nucleotides match TRBD1. There are 15 residues in the CDR3. CDR1 MNHEY and CDR2 SVGAGI come from the germline V gene. V shed 2 bases, J shed 7 bases, and the junction held 7 bases outside the gene matches. CDR3 sequence (DNA): TGTGCCAGCAGTTACGCAACAGGGACAGTTGAAAAACTGTTTTTT. Its protein product is CASSYATGTVEKLFF.

To note about this clone: Other DNA sequences within the sample encode an identical CDR3. This chain connects TRBV7-2 to TRBJ2-5; 9 bases align to TRBD2. The ends lost 1 base at V and 1 base at J; junction bases unmatched: 4. CDR3 size: 16 residues. CDR1 is SGHTA and CDR2 is FQGNSA in the germline V gene. CDR3 DNA sequence: TGTGCCAGCAGCTTAGGGCTAGCGGGGACCCAAGAGACCCAGTACTTC. This gives the protein CASSLGLAGTQETQYF.

The chain recombines TRBV28 with TRBJ2-6; D is unresolved. Trimming removed 6 bases at V and 2 bases at J, with 5 bases between. Germline CDR1 is MDHEN and CDR2 is SYDVKM. This CDR3 spans 13 amino acids. CDR3 sequence: CASRPTGANVLTF. DNA of the CDR3: TGTGCCAGCAGGCCCACTGGGGCCAACGTCCTGACTTTC.

This chain connects TRBV7-8 to TRBJ2-5; possibly TRBD2 for D (6 bases). In germline, CDR1 is SGHVS, CDR2 FQNEAQ. The CDR3 extends over 15 amino acids. V lost 0 bases, J lost 2 bases, and 10 bases lay in between. CDR3 loop: CASSLAYGGQETQYF. For the CDR3, the DNA is TGTGCCAGCAGCTTAGCCTATGGAGGGCAAGAGACCCAGTACTTC.

This clone was counted only a few times. The chain has TRBV9 and TRBJ2-7, with 11 bases identical to TRBD1. The CDR3 is 15 residues long. Germline CDR1 reads SGDLS; CDR2 reads YYNGEE. V shed 4 bases, J shed 4 bases, and the junction held 7 bases outside the gene matches. CDR3 DNA sequence: TGTGCCAGCAGCACCGAGGGACAGGGGGGTTACGAGCAGTACTTC. Translated, it gives CASSTEGQGGYEQYF.

The chain carries TRBV2 and TRBJ2-3, with TRBD2 matching over 10 bases. Trimming cost V 0 bases and J 14 bases; bases outside gene matches: 5. This CDR3 has 13 amino acids. Germline-derived CDR1 and CDR2 are SNHLY and FYNNEI. CDR3 sequence reads: CASSEALAGAAYF. The CDR3 region has the DNA TGTGCCAGCAGTGAAGCGCTAGCGGGAGCTGCGTATTTT.

The J gene is TRBJ1-1, the V gene TRBV4-1; TRBD1 matches 10 bases. Germline V lookup: CDR1 MGHRA, CDR2 YSYEKL. There are 16 residues in the CDR3. Losses at the gene ends were 4 bases for V and 5 bases for J; bases not matched to a gene: 10. The CDR3 sequence is CASSPTGQGPGTEAFF. The CDR3 DNA reads TGCGCCAGCAGCCCAACGGGACAGGGGCCGGGGACTGAAGCTTTCTTT.

This chain links TRBV27 with TRBJ2-5; TRBD1 might be the D (5 bases). The V gene lost 6 bases and the J gene lost 7 bases, with 15 bases spanning the gap. Germline V gene data show CDR1 as MNHEY and CDR2 as SMNVEV (reference sequence). There are 13 residues in the CDR3. The CDR3 bases are TGTGCCAGCAGCCTAGGGGCCCCGGGGACCCAGTACTTC. Translation gives CASSLGAPGTQYF.

In regard to this clone: Other DNA sequences in the same sample also yield this CDR3. This sequence joins TRBV28 and TRBJ1-5, with D uncertain. The CDR3 runs to 12 residues. V dropped 5 bases and J dropped 2 bases, with 4 bases sitting between them. Per the germline V gene, CDR1 is MDHEN and CDR2 is SYDVKM. CDR3 amino acids: CASSTGNQPQHF. DNA for the CDR3: TGTGCCAGCAGTACAGGCAATCAGCCCCAGCATTTT.

This clone is a singleton in its sample. This chain uses TRBV9 with TRBJ2-3, with D possibly TRBD2 on 6 matching bases. The germline V gene has CDR1 SGDLS and CDR2 YYNGEE. CDR3 length: 14 residues. Trimming took 0 bases from V and 4 from J, leaving 9 bases between them. CDR3: CASSVAGAADTQYF. The CDR3 coding sequence is TGTGCCAGCAGCGTAGCGGGAGCGGCAGATACGCAGTATTTT. Supplemented by reference TRBV9 and TRBJ2-3, the full variable domain reads DSGVTQTPKHLITATGQRVTLRCSPRSGDLSVYWYQQSLDQGLQFLIQYYNGEERAKGNILERFSAQQFPDLHSELNLSSLELGDSALYFCASSVAGAADTQYFGPGTRLTVL.

V and J are TRBV11-2 and TRBJ2-7, with no clear D. Trimming stripped 5 bases from V and 1 base from J, with 15 bases between. Germline lookup yields CDR1 SGHAT and CDR2 FQNNGV. This CDR3 is built from 15 residues. CDR3 sequence (DNA): TGTGCCAGCAGCAAAGAGGCTCCCGGTTCCTACGAGCAGTACTTC. This codes for CASSKEAPGSYEQYF.

The rearrangement joins TRBV4-3 to TRBJ2-7; D is ambiguous. V gave up 1 base and J gave up 2 bases, with 12 bases separating them. There are 15 residues in the CDR3. Germline CDR1 is LGHNA and CDR2 is YSLEER. CDR3 coding DNA: TGCGCCAGCAGCCAAGCACACCGGAGCGCCTACGAGCAGTACTTC. It is translated as CASSQAHRSAYEQYF.

The V call is TRBV10-1, the J call TRBJ2-3, with D hard to call. This CDR3 spans 14 amino acids. Trimming stripped 3 bases from V and 2 bases from J, with 9 bases between. Germline loops: CDR1 WNHNN, CDR2 SYGVQD (reference sequence). The CDR3 loop reads CASSDAAVTDTQYF. The CDR3 region has the DNA TGCGCCAGCAGTGACGCGGCGGTCACAGATACGCAGTATTTT.

The chain has TRBV5-4 and TRBJ2-5; 10 positions match TRBD1. Germline V lookup: CDR1 SGHNT, CDR2 YYREEE (reference sequence). Germline trimming cut 6 bases from V and 3 bases from J; bases unmatched to any gene: 8. The CDR3 is 15 residues long. DNA of the CDR3: TGTGCCAGCAAAACGGGACAGGGGTCCGAAGAGACCCAGTACTTC. This gives the protein CASKTGQGSEETQYF.

This clone was seen only a few times. This chain connects TRBV18 to TRBJ2-7; D is possibly TRBD2 (6 bases). This CDR3 spans 15 amino acids. Trimming cost V 2 bases and J 2 bases, with 13 bases left between them. Germline CDR1 reads KGHSH; CDR2 reads LQKENI. Here the CDR3 DNA reads TGTGCCAGCTCACCATCGGAGGGGATGACCTACGAGCAGTACTTC. Translating it yields CASSPSEGMTYEQYF.

V usage is TRBV6-6 and J usage is TRBJ2-2; no definite D call. The V end was cut by 2 bases, the J end by 3 bases, with 1 base between. The CDR3 is made up of 12 amino acids. The germline V gene has CDR1 MNHNY and CDR2 SVGAGI (reference sequence). The CDR3 region has the DNA TGTGCCAGCAGTTACGACACCGGGGAGCTGTTTTTT. Translation gives CASSYDTGELFF.